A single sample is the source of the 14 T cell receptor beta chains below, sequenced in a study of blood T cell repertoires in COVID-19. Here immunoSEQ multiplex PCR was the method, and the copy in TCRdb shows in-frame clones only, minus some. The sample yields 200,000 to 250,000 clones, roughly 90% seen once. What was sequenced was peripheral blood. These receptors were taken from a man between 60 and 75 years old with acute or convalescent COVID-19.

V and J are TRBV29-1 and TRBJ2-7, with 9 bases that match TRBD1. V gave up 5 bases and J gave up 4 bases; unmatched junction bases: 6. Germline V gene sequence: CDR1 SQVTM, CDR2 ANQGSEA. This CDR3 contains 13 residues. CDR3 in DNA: TGCAGCGTTCCCGACAGGGGGGATTACGAGCAGTACTTC. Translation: CSVPDRGDYEQYF.

The DNA of the CDR3 is TGTGCCAGCACCTGGGACAGGGAATCCTATGGCTACACCTTC. Residues: CASTWDRESYGYTF. This chain links TRBV11-2 with TRBJ1-2, with TRBD1 matching over 9 bases. J lost 4 bases, V lost 7 bases, and 7 bases had no gene match. Looked up from germline, CDR1 is SGHAT and CDR2 is FQNNGV. The CDR3 is made up of 14 amino acids.

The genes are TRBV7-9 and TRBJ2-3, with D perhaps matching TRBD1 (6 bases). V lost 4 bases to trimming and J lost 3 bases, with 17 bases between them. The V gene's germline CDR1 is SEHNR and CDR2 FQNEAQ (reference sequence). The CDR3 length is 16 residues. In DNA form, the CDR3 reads TGTGCCAGCAGCTCGAAGGGGGTGGATAGGACAGATACGCAGTATTTT. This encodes CASSSKGVDRTDTQYF. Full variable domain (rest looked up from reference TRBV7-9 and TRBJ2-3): DTGVSQNPRHKITKRGQNVTFRCDPISEHNRLYWYRQTLGQGPEFLTYFQNEAQLEKSRLLSDRFSAERPKGSFSTLEIQRTEQGDSAMYLCASSSKGVDRTDTQYFGPGTRLTVL.

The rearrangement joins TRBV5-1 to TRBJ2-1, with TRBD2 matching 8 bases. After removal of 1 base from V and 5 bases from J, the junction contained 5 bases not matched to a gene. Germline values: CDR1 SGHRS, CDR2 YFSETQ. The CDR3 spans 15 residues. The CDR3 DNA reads TGCGCCAGCAGCTTGACTAGCGGTATAAACAATGAGCAGTTCTTC. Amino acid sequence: CASSLTSGINNEQFF.

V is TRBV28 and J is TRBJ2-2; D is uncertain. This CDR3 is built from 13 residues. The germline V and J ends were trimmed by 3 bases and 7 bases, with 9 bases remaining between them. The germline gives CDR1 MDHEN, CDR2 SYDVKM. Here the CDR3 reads CASSFNSFGELFF. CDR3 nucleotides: TGTGCCAGCAGTTTCAATAGTTTCGGGGAGCTGTTTTTT.

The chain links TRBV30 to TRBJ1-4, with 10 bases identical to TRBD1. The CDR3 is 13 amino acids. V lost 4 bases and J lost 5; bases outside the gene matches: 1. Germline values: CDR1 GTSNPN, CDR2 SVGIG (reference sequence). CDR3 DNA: TGTGCCTGGACGGGACAGGGGAATGAAAAACTGTTTTTT. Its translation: CAWTGQGNEKLFF.

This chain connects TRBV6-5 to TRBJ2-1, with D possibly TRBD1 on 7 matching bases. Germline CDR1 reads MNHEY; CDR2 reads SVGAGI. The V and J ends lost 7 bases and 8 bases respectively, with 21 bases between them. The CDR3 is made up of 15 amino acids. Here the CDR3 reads CASTSRRGRKDEQFF. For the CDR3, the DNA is TGTGCCAGCACCTCGAGGAGGGGGCGCAAAGATGAGCAGTTCTTC.

Here the CDR3 DNA reads TGTGCCAGCAGTCGGATGACAGGGTTGAACACTGAAGCTTTCTTT. Translation: CASSRMTGLNTEAFF. This chain uses TRBV27 with TRBJ1-1; 7 bases fit TRBD1. This CDR3 has 15 amino acids. Trimming at V came to 5 bases and at J to 0 bases, leaving 6 bases not matched to a gene. Looked up from germline, CDR1 is MNHEY and CDR2 is SMNVEV (reference sequence).

The CDR3 loop reads CASSQRRGGSGEAFF. CDR3 DNA: TGTGCCAGCAGCCAAAGGAGGGGGGGCTCCGGTGAAGCTTTCTTT. The genes are TRBV4-2 and TRBJ1-1, with D perhaps matching TRBD1 (6 bases). Germline CDR1 LGHNA, CDR2 YNFKEQ. The CDR3 is 15 amino acids. The ends were cut back, 2 bases at V and 7 bases at J, with 17 bases in the middle.

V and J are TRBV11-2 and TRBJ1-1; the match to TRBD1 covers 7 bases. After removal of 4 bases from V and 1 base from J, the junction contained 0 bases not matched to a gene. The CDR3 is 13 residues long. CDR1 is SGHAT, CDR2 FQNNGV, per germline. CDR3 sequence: CASSWTGNTEAFF. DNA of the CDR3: TGTGCCAGCAGCTGGACAGGGAACACTGAAGCTTTCTTT. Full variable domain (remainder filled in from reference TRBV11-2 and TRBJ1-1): EAGVAQSPRYKIIEKRQSVAFWCNPISGHATLYWYQQILGQGPKLLIQFQNNGVVDDSQLPKDRFSAERLKGVDSTLKIQPAKLEDSAVYLCASSWTGNTEAFFGQGTRLTVV.

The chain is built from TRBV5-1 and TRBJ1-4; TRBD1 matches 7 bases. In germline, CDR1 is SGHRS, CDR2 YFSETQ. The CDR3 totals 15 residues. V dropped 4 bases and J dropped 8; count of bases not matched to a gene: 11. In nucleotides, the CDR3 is TGCGCCAGCAGCCTAACAGGGGCAGTAGCCGAAAAACTGTTTTTT. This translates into CASSLTGAVAEKLFF. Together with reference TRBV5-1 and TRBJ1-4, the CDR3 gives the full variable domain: KAGVTQTPRYLIKTRGQQVTLSCSPISGHRSVSWYQQTPGQGLQFLFEYFSETQRNKGNFPGRFSGRQFSNSRSEMNVSTLELGDSALYLCASSLTGAVAEKLFFGSGTQLSVL.

CDR3 nucleotide sequence: TGTGCCAGCAGTGAATACGGACAGGGCGACACCGGGGAGCTGTTTTTT. Protein product: CASSEYGQGDTGELFF. V is TRBV25-1 and J is TRBJ2-2; 8 bases are shared with TRBD1. Germline CDR1 reads MGHDK; CDR2 reads SYGVNS. The trim removed 0 bases at V and 3 bases at J, leaving 3 bases unmatched. The CDR3 runs 16 residues.

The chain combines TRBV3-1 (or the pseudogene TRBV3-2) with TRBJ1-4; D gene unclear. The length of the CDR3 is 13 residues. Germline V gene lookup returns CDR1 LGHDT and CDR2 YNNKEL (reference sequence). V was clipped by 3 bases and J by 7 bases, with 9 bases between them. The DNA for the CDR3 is TGTGCCAGCAGCCAGTTAGGAGGTGAAAAACTGTTTTTT. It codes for CASSQLGGEKLFF.

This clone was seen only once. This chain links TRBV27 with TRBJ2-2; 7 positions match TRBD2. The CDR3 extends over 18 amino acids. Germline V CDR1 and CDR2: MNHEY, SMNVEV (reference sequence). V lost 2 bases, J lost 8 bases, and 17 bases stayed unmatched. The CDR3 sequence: CASSLSVGRAQARGELFF. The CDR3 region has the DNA TGTGCCAGCAGTTTAAGCGTTGGGAGGGCACAAGCCCGGGGGGAGCTGTTTTTT.